These 9 T cell receptor beta chains share one sample of origin, sequenced in a study of post-analysis software for immune sequencing data. Unique molecular identifiers were present in the TCR beta cDNA libraries. TCRdb recomputed calls from the PCR reads with MiXCR, one row per CDR3 protein. The sample gives roughly 870,000 distinct CDR3 sequences, roughly half of which show up once; 4.6% is in the top ten. Study-wide points: When patients were compared with controls, four to six TRBV segments were more frequent, TRBV5-6, TRBV5-1 and TRBV20-1 among them.

Which antigens these TCRs recognize remains unknown. The specimen sequenced was blood. These TCRs come from a girl between 5 and 17 years old with multiple sclerosis.

V gene TRBV20-1 combines with J gene TRBJ2-1; 12 nucleotides align to TRBD2. J was trimmed by 9 bases and V by 3 bases; bases with no gene match: 9. Germline assignment: CDR1 DFQATT and CDR2 SNEGSKA (reference sequence). The CDR3 runs 15 residues. The CDR3 spells CSASQASGRATEQFF. The CDR3 region has the DNA TGCAGTGCTAGCCAGGCTAGCGGGAGGGCCACTGAGCAGTTCTTC.

This clonotype was seen only a few times. This chain uses TRBV7-9 with TRBJ1-1; D is undetermined. Germline V gene sequence: CDR1 SEHNR, CDR2 FQNEAQ (reference sequence). Trimming took off 1 base at V and 2 bases at J, with 20 bases between the two ends. This CDR3 is 18 amino acids long. The CDR3 bases are TGTGCCAGCAGCTTAGGCTTAGGAGGCGTGAGAGACAACACTGAAGCTTTCTTT. It is translated as CASSLGLGGVRDNTEAFF.

This rearrangement joins TRBV11-2 to TRBJ2-7; unclear D gene. V lost 3 bases, J lost 6 bases, and 9 bases lay in between. The CDR3 length is 12 residues. Germline V lookup: CDR1 SGHAT, CDR2 FQNNGV. CDR3 coding DNA: TGTGCCAGCAGCTTTACGTTCGGCGAGCAGTACTTC. The encoded protein is CASSFTFGEQYF.

This clonotype was seen many times. The chain is built from TRBV6-1 and TRBJ2-7; 9 bases agree with TRBD1. The germline V gene has CDR1 MNHNS and CDR2 SASEGT. The CDR3 contains 13 residues. The V gene end was trimmed by 6 bases and the J gene end by 4 bases; junction bases not matched to a gene: 4. The CDR3 DNA reads as TGTGCCAGCAGCCACGGGACAGGGTACGAGCAGTACTTC. Translated: CASSHGTGYEQYF.

The chain combines TRBV4-2 with TRBJ2-7, with 11 nucleotides matching TRBD2. The germline CDR1 and CDR2 sequences are LGHNA and YNFKEQ. The CDR3 loop spans 19 amino acids. V was pared by 2 bases and J by 5 bases, with 17 bases of the junction left unmatched. The CDR3 spells CASSQIPTSGALIGNEQYF. Written as DNA, the CDR3 is TGTGCCAGCAGCCAAATCCCGACTAGCGGGGCCCTCATTGGGAACGAGCAGTACTTC.

J is TRBJ2-7 and V is TRBV29-1, with D perhaps given as TRBD1 or TRBD2 (5 bases each). CDR3 length equals 15 residues. The germline V gene encodes CDR1 SQVTM and CDR2 ANQGSEA. Trimming left V 4 bases short and J 3 bases short, with 19 bases between. The CDR3 reads CSVGNPGPLYYEQYF. The CDR3 DNA reads as TGCAGCGTTGGGAACCCGGGACCACTTTACTACGAGCAGTACTTC.

This clonotype occurred a few times. This chain uses TRBV10-2 with TRBJ1-5; a possible D gene is TRBD1 (5 bases). Between the trimmed V and J ends, which lost 10 bases and 6 bases, there was a span of 16 bases. The CDR3 sequence is 13 residues long. Germline values: CDR1 WSHSY, CDR2 SAAADI. CDR3 sequence (DNA): TGCGCCACCTCGTTCGGGGGGGGTCAGCCCCAGCATTTT. This encodes CATSFGGGQPQHF.

J is TRBJ1-1 and V is TRBV20-1, with D maybe TRBD1 (6 bases). From germline, CDR1 is DFQATT and CDR2 SNEGSKA (reference sequence). This CDR3 contains 13 residues. V was clipped by 4 bases and J by 3 bases, with 12 bases between them. The DNA of the CDR3 is TGCAGTGCTACCAGGGGATCGGACACTGAAGCTTTCTTT. Its protein product is CSATRGSDTEAFF.

The chain is built from TRBV29-1 and TRBJ2-5, with a tentative D call TRBD2 (6 bases). Trimming shortened V by 7 bases and J by 5 bases, and 20 bases separated the two germline ends. Germline lookup yields CDR1 SQVTM and CDR2 ANQGSEA. This CDR3 contains 14 residues. The CDR3 nucleotides read TGCAGCGGGGGGGACTCGGGTTCTAAGGAGACCCAGTACTTC. Residues: CSGGDSGSKETQYF.